This TCR beta chain was sequenced during a study of T-cell memory formation after mild COVID-19. The study's findings and limits: Pre-infection memory held some responding clones, suggesting pre-existing cross-reactive T cells responded. Clones that shrank (day 15 to 85) were balanced CD4/CD8, whereas later expanders leaned CD4+.

V was clipped by 3 bases and J by 3 bases, with 12 bases between them. The CDR3 loop spans 14 amino acids. CDR1 is SGHTA and CDR2 is FQGNSA in the germline V gene. Regarding this clonotype: Its antigen remains unidentified.

TCR alpha and TCR beta cDNA libraries with sample barcodes and UMIs came from 5'RACE using constant-segment primers. TCRdb processed the 5' RACE reads anew with MiXCR; each CDR3 protein has one entry. The sample includes 400,000 or so distinct CDR3 sequences, roughly 20% of them seen just once. The source of this sequence is an adult woman who had mild COVID-19 (a few samples of this study predate the infection). Cell type and time point are not known. This chain joins TRBV7-2 and TRBJ2-7; D may be TRBD2 (6 bases). Sequencing input: PBMCs or a T cell subset sorted from them (not recorded which). The CDR3 DNA is TGTGCCAGCAGCTTGGGGGGAGAACTCTACGAGCAGTACTTC. Translating it yields CASSLGGELYEQYF. Full variable domain (missing parts from reference TRBV7-2 and TRBJ2-7): GAGVSQSPSNKVTEKGKDVELRCDPISGHTALYWYRQSLGQGLEFLIYFQGNSAPDKSGLPSDRFSAERTGGSVSTLTIQRTQQEDSAVYLCASSLGGELYEQYFGPGTRLTVT.